This T cell receptor (beta chain) comes out of a study of T-cell reconstitution after alpha-beta-depleted transplantation in children. The authors prepared the TCRbeta library with unique molecular identifiers. TCRdb ran MiXCR on the PCR reads and lists one entry per CDR3 protein. The data contain 490,000 or so distinct CDR3 sequences, approximately 12% of them singletons. Germline CDR1 reads SGHNT; CDR2 reads YYREEE (reference sequence). With V trimmed by 4 bases and J by 9 bases, 10 bases remained unmatched. The CDR3 has 15 amino acids. The rearrangement uses TRBV5-4 and TRBJ1-6; 7 nucleotides line up with TRBD1. This clonotype was sampled from a human donor who donated a stem cell graft to a child with combined immunodeficiency. The sample consisted of PBMCs from the stem cell graft donor, taken from the stem cell graft. CDR3 protein: CASSVTGTVGSPLHF. DNA of the CDR3: TGTGCCAGCAGCGTAACCGGGACAGTCGGTTCACCCCTCCACTTT.